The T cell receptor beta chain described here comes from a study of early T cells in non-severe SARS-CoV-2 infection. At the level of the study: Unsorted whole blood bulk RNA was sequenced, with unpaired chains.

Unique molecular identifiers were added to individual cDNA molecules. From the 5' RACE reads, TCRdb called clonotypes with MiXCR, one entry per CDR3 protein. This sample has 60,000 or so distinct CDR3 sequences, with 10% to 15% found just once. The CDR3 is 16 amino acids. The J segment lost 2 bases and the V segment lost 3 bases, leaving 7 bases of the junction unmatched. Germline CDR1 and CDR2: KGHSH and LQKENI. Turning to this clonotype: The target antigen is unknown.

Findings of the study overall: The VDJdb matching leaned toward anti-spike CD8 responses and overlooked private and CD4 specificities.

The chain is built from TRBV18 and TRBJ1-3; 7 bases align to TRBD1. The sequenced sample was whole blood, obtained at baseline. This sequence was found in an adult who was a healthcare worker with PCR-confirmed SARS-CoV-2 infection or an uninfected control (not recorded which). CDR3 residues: CASSPNRGDPGNTIYF. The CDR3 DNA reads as TGTGCCAGCTCACCGAACAGGGGAGACCCTGGAAACACCATATATTTT.